One sample yielded the 27 T cell receptor beta chains listed below, sequenced in a study of lung T cells in sarcoidosis with Löfgren's syndrome. One entry per CDR3 protein results from TCRdb running MiXCR on the reads. The table shows about 63,000 distinct CDR3 sequences, with around 20% occurring only once. The sample consisted of CD4+ T cells from PBMCs. All receptors come from a human donor with sarcoidosis (Löfgren's syndrome or another form), or a control subject (not recorded which).

This clonotype was counted many times. V is TRBV11-2 and J is TRBJ2-3; no reliable D call. This CDR3 region has 12 residues. Germline CDR1 is SGHAT and CDR2 is FQNNGV. V dropped 1 base and J dropped 2 bases, with 1 base sitting between them. The CDR3 bases are TGTGCCAGCAGCTTAGCCACAGATACGCAGTATTTT. Its translation is CASSLATDTQYF.

This clonotype was seen many times. This chain links TRBV20-1 with TRBJ2-7; possible D gene TRBD1, 6 bases. The germline CDR1 and CDR2 sequences are DFQATT and SNEGSKA (reference sequence). With 6 bases removed from V and 5 bases from J, the gap between germline ends came to 11 bases. The CDR3 is 11 amino acids. In DNA form, the CDR3 reads TGCAGTGCCACCAGGGGTAACGAGCAGTACTTC. Translating gives CSATRGNEQYF.

The J gene is TRBJ1-5, the V gene TRBV30, with D possibly TRBD1 on 6 matching bases. Per germline, CDR1 GTSNPN and CDR2 SVGIG (reference sequence). The CDR3 is 15 amino acids. With 0 bases removed from V and 0 bases from J, the gap between germline ends came to 9 bases. CDR3 protein: CAWSVGQISNQPQHF. In DNA form, the CDR3 reads TGTGCCTGGAGTGTAGGACAGATTAGCAATCAGCCCCAGCATTTT.

A word on this clonotype: The junction does not match germline at one end; this may be a read error. V gene TRBV20-1 combines with J gene TRBJ1-4; 7 bases fit TRBD1. The germline CDR1 and CDR2 sequences are DFQATT and SNEGSKA (reference sequence). The CDR3 covers 14 residues. CDR3 amino acids: CSAVYRGTNEKLFF. The CDR3, as DNA: TGCAGTGCAGTATACAGGGGAACTAACGAAAAACTGTTTTTT.

The V gene is TRBV7-2, the J gene TRBJ2-7; 9 bases line up with TRBD2. Germline assignment: CDR1 SGHTA and CDR2 FQGNSA. This CDR3 has 16 residues. The J segment lost 4 bases and the V segment lost 3 bases, leaving 10 bases of the junction unmatched. Here the CDR3 DNA reads TGTGCCAGCAGCTTTGAGGGCTCTAGCGGGGCTTACGAGCAGTACTTC. Translating it yields CASSFEGSSGAYEQYF.

This clonotype has only a few counts. This rearrangement joins TRBV7-9 to TRBJ1-2; D perhaps matches TRBD1 (6 bases). The CDR3 covers 14 residues. V was cut by 5 bases and J by 5 bases, with 15 bases left in between. Germline loops: CDR1 SEHNR, CDR2 FQNEAQ (reference sequence). The CDR3 here is CASSPTGSRYGYTF. The CDR3 DNA is TGTGCCAGCAGCCCAACAGGGAGTAGGTATGGCTACACCTTC.

This clonotype has more than one count but fewer than ten. This chain links TRBV20-1 with TRBJ2-1; 11 nucleotides match TRBD2. The J segment lost 1 base and the V segment lost 1 base, leaving 3 bases of the junction unmatched. The CDR3 spans 16 residues. Germline-derived CDR1 and CDR2 are DFQATT and SNEGSKA (reference sequence). The CDR3 sequence is CSARASGGSSYNEQFF. The CDR3 bases are TGCAGTGCTAGAGCTAGCGGGGGGTCGTCCTACAATGAGCAGTTCTTC.

This clonotype showed up many times. This sequence joins TRBV15 and TRBJ1-3; the match to TRBD1 covers 9 bases. Trimming took 3 bases from V and 3 from J; bases not matched to a gene: 12. The length of the CDR3 is 18 residues. CDR1 and CDR2 from the germline V gene are LNHNV and YYDKDF (reference sequence). The CDR3 spells CATSRQLRTGASGNTIYF. Written as DNA, the CDR3 is TGTGCCACCAGCAGGCAGCTAAGGACAGGGGCGAGTGGAAACACCATATATTTT. The variable domain in full, completed from reference TRBV15 and TRBJ1-3, reads DAMVIQNPRYQVTQFGKPVTLSCSQTLNHNVMYWYQQKSSQAPKLLFHYYDKDFNNEADTPDNFQSRRPNTSFCFLDIRSPGLGDTAMYLCATSRQLRTGASGNTIYFGEGSWLTVV.

In this sample, this clonotype turned up many times. The chain uses TRBV6-1 and TRBJ2-3, with D possibly TRBD1 on 5 matching bases. The germline gives CDR1 MNHNS, CDR2 SASEGT. Between the trimmed V and J ends, which lost 5 bases and 0 bases, there was a span of 12 bases. This CDR3 has 15 amino acids. The CDR3 nucleotides are TGTGCCAGCAGTTATGGGGCGGTTAGCACAGATACGCAGTATTTT. Its protein product is CASSYGAVSTDTQYF.

Ten or more counts support this clonotype. V usage is TRBV6-1 and J usage is TRBJ1-1; D not certain. The CDR3 runs to 13 residues. Trimming shortened V by 6 bases and J by 6 bases, and 14 bases separated the two germline ends. Germline V gives CDR1 MNHNS, CDR2 SASEGT. CDR3 sequence (DNA): TGTGCCAGCAGCCGGCCGGGCTTCGCTGAAGCTTTCTTT. Protein product: CASSRPGFAEAFF.

The CDR3 sequence: CASSQFRSGATDTQYF. CDR3 DNA sequence: TGTGCCAGCAGCCAGTTTCGATCCGGAGCAACAGATACGCAGTATTTT. V is TRBV3-1 and J is TRBJ2-3; D is unclear. Germline V gene sequence: CDR1 LGHDT, CDR2 YNNKEL (reference sequence). This CDR3 is built from 16 residues. V was clipped by 3 bases and J by 3 bases, with 16 bases between them.

This clonotype was detected many times. The chain couples TRBV27 to TRBJ1-5, with TRBD1 matching 7 bases. V shed 3 bases and J 8 bases; nucleotides not matched to a gene: 7. The CDR3 consists of 14 residues. The V gene's germline CDR1 is MNHEY and CDR2 SMNVEV (reference sequence). The CDR3 region has the DNA TGTGCCAGCAGTTTCTTACAGGGGACGGAGCCCCAGCATTTT. Translating gives CASSFLQGTEPQHF.

Comments on this clonotype: A much larger clone sits a single nucleotide away, making a read error possible. The J gene is TRBJ1-4, the V gene TRBV18, with no clear D. This CDR3 has 16 amino acids. The germline gives CDR1 KGHSH, CDR2 LQKENI. The DNA of the CDR3 is TGTGCCGGCTCACCAAGGGTACGGGCAACTAATGAAAAACTGTTTTTT. It specifies CAGSPRVRATNEKLFF.

This clonotype appeared many times. The genes are TRBV20-1 and TRBJ2-7; D not certain. The germline gives CDR1 DFQATT, CDR2 SNEGSKA (reference sequence). The CDR3 sequence is 12 residues long. The ends were cut back, 1 base at V and 1 base at J, with 5 bases in the middle. In nucleotides, the CDR3 is TGCAGTGCTAGAGCAGATTCCTACGAGCAGTACGTC. Translation: CSARADSYEQYV.

This clonotype was seen at least ten times. The V gene is TRBV3-1, the J gene TRBJ2-7; no clear D gene. Germline CDR1 is LGHDT and CDR2 is YNNKEL (reference sequence). The germline V and J ends were trimmed by 1 base and 6 bases, with 10 bases remaining between them. The CDR3 loop spans 13 amino acids. CDR3: CASSQAVVPEQYF. In DNA, the CDR3 is TGTGCCAGCAGCCAAGCGGTGGTCCCCGAGCAGTACTTC.

This clonotype was found a few times. V gene TRBV20-1 combines with J gene TRBJ2-7; the D gene is possibly TRBD1 (5 bases). The CDR3 is made up of 14 amino acids. CDR1 and CDR2 from the germline V gene are DFQATT and SNEGSKA (reference sequence). Deletions cut 2 bases from V and 6 bases from J, with 17 bases between. The CDR3 sequence: CSARKSQGSGEQYV. CDR3 DNA: TGCAGTGCTAGAAAGAGTCAGGGCTCGGGCGAGCAGTACGTC.

This clonotype has ten or more counts. CDR3 coding DNA: TGCAGTGCTAGGGCATACAGGGTCTCCAATCAGCCCCAGCATTTT. It is translated as CSARAYRVSNQPQHF. The chain carries TRBV20-1 and TRBJ1-5; a weak D match, TRBD1 (6 bases). V lost 3 bases, J lost 3 bases, and 15 bases lay in between. CDR3 length equals 15 residues. Germline CDR1 reads DFQATT; CDR2 reads SNEGSKA (reference sequence).

This clonotype was observed at least ten times. The chain combines TRBV28 with TRBJ2-7, with D possibly matching TRBD1 (6 bases). Looked up from germline, CDR1 is MDHEN and CDR2 is SYDVKM. This CDR3 spans 14 amino acids. With 2 bases removed from V and 6 bases from J, the gap between germline ends came to 14 bases. The CDR3 here is CASSLSQGLLEQYV. The DNA for the CDR3 is TGTGCCAGCAGTTTAAGTCAGGGGTTACTCGAGCAGTACGTC.

This clonotype was seen ten or more times. The chain carries TRBV3-1 and TRBJ2-3, with no clear D. The CDR3 has 12 residues. The germline V gene encodes CDR1 LGHDT and CDR2 YNNKEL (reference sequence). The ends were cut back, 4 bases at V and 2 bases at J, with 4 bases in the middle. The CDR3 loop is CASSLDTDTQYF. In DNA form, the CDR3 reads TGTGCCAGCAGCCTCGACACAGATACGCAGTATTTT.

This clonotype was detected a few times. The V and J genes are TRBV4-1 and TRBJ2-3, with 9 positions matching TRBD2. This CDR3 is 19 amino acids long. Germline CDR1 is MGHRA and CDR2 is YSYEKL. V was pared by 0 bases and J by 0 bases, with 10 bases of the junction left unmatched. The CDR3 sequence is CASSQDRRGGGSSTDTQYF. The CDR3 DNA reads TGCGCCAGCAGCCAAGATCGACGCGGGGGGGGATCCAGCACAGATACGCAGTATTTT.

This clonotype counts as medium-sized. This chain links TRBV6-1 with TRBJ2-3; the D gene is possibly TRBD2 (6 bases). The CDR3 length is 17 residues. The germline V and J ends were trimmed by 5 bases and 0 bases, with 18 bases remaining between them. Germline-derived CDR1 and CDR2 are MNHNS and SASEGT. CDR3 amino acids: CASSPRDGPASTDTQYF. As DNA, the CDR3 is TGTGCCAGCAGTCCGCGGGACGGACCCGCTAGCACAGATACGCAGTATTTT.

V gene TRBV11-3 combines with J gene TRBJ2-5, with a weak D call TRBD2 (6 bases). The CDR3 has 14 residues. CDR1 and CDR2 from the germline V gene are SGHNT and YENEEA. Trimming stripped 5 bases from V and 7 bases from J, with 17 bases between. CDR3 DNA: TGTGCCAGCAGCGGACGGGACTCCTTGGGGACCCAGTACTTC. As protein: CASSGRDSLGTQYF.

The chain uses TRBV11-2 and TRBJ1-5, with D unresolved. CDR1 SGHAT and CDR2 FQNNGV come from the germline V gene. The CDR3 runs 14 residues. V dropped 0 bases and J dropped 0 bases, with 3 bases sitting between them. The DNA for the CDR3 is TGTGCCAGCAGCTTAGACAGTAGCAATCAGCCCCAGCATTTT. This codes for CASSLDSSNQPQHF.

Points on this clonotype: With a much larger clone just one base away, this may be a read error. This rearrangement joins TRBV20-1 to TRBJ2-5; TRBD1 might be the D (5 bases). The V gene's germline CDR1 is DFQATT and CDR2 SNEGSKA (reference sequence). This CDR3 contains 14 residues. CDR3 loop: CSARAGSQRETQCF. CDR3 in DNA: TGCAGTGCTAGAGCAGGGTCACAGCGAGAGACCCAGTGCTTC.

This clonotype was detected a few times. The CDR3 nucleotides read TGTGCCAGCAGCTACCGCATTCGCTATGGCTACACCTTC. Protein product: CASSYRIRYGYTF. The rearrangement uses TRBV14 and TRBJ1-2, with D hard to call. Germline V gives CDR1 SGHDN, CDR2 FVKESK. CDR3 length: 13 amino acids. V was shortened by 5 bases and J by 4 bases, with 11 bases between the two germline ends.

There are a few counts of this clonotype. The chain uses TRBV20-1 and TRBJ2-5; 12 nucleotides match TRBD2. The junction had 4 bases not matched to a gene; V was cut back by 6 bases and J by 5 bases. The V gene's germline CDR1 is DFQATT and CDR2 SNEGSKA (reference sequence). The CDR3 contains 13 residues. CDR3 sequence: CSADGLAGETQYF. CDR3 sequence (DNA): TGCAGTGCCGATGGACTAGCGGGGGAGACCCAGTACTTC.

This chain connects TRBV20-1 to TRBJ2-3; 8 nucleotides align to TRBD2. The length of the CDR3 is 15 residues. Germline trimming cut 6 bases from V and 6 bases from J; bases unmatched to any gene: 14. Germline V gene data show CDR1 as DFQATT and CDR2 as SNEGSKA (reference sequence). CDR3 residues: CSARLGLAVSDTQYF. The CDR3 coding sequence is TGCAGTGCCCGCCTCGGACTAGCAGTTTCGGATACGCAGTATTTT.